The sequence of this TCR beta chain was determined in a study of PD-L1 blockade in urothelial cancer. Study-level information: Bladder-origin urothelial cancer in males covered about 85% of the 29 patients. T cell content in blood samples showed a median of about 140,000.

Findings and limits, study-wide: Durable-benefit patients had greater expansion of tumor-associated blood clones at 3 weeks.

Each PCR received spiked synthetic TCR analog templates. The table came from immunoSEQ multiplex PCR; TCRdb's copy has only in-frame clones and leaves some out. The profile shows around 60,000 clones, 81% of them singletons. Germline CDR1 and CDR2: SGHRS and YFSETQ. V was clipped by 1 base and J by 5 bases, with 13 bases between them. The CDR3 length is 14 residues. As to time point: pretreatment peripheral blood. To note about this clone: Its antigen is undetermined.

Sample: PBMCs, taken around atezolizumab (anti-PD-L1) treatment. V and J are TRBV5-1 and TRBJ2-7; D might be TRBD1 (6 bases). The clonotype comes from a man aged 70 or older with urothelial cancer. For the CDR3, the DNA is TGCGCCAGCAGCTTGAGCCCGGCAGGGGACGAGCAGTACTTC. It translates to CASSLSPAGDEQYF.